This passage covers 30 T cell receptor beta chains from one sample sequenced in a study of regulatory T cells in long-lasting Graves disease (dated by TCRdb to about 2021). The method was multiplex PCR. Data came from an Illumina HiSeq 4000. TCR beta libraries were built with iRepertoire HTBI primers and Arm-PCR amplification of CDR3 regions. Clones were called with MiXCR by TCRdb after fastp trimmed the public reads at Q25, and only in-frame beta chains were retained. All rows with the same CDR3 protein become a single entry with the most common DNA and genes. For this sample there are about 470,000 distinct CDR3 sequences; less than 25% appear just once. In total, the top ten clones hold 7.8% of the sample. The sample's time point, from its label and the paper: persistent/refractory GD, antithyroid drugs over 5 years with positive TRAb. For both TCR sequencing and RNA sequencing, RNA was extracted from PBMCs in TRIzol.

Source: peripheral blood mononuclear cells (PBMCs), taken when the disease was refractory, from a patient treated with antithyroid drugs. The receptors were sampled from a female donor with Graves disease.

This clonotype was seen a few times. For the CDR3, the DNA is TGTGCCAGCAGTGAACCCGGGACAGTCTATGGCTACACCTTC. This encodes CASSEPGTVYGYTF. The chain combines TRBV6-1 with TRBJ1-2; 7 bases are a match to TRBD1. The CDR3 extends over 14 amino acids. Trimming removed 2 bases from V and 4 bases from J; junction bases left unmatched: 4. Germline CDR1 reads MNHNS; CDR2 reads SASEGT.

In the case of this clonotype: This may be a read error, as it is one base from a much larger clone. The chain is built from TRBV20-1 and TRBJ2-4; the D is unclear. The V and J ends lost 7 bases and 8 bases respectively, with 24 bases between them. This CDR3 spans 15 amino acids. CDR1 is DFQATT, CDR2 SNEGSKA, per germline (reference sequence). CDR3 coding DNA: TGCAGTGTTGTACAGTGGTCTTCCCCTCAAGACATTCAGTACTTC. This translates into CSVVQWSSPQDIQYF.

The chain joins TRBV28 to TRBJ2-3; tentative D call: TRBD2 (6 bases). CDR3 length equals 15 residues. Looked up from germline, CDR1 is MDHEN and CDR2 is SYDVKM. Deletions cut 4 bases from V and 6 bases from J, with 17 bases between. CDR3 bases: TGTGCCAGCAGTTCCCCTTCGGAGGGCGGGGATACGCAGTATTTT. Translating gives CASSSPSEGGDTQYF.

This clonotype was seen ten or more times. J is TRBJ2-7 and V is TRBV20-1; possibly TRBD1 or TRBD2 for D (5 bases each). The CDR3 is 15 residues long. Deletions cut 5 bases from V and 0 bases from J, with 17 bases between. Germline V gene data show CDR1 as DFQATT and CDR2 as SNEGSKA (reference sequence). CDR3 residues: CSAFTPGTASYEQYF. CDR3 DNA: TGCAGTGCTTTCACGCCCGGGACGGCCTCCTACGAGCAGTACTTC.

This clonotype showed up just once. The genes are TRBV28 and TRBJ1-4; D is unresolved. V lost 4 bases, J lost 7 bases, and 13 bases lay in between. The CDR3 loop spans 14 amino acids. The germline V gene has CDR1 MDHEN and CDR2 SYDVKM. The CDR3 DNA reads TGTGCCAGCAGTTCCGTTCGAGGTGGTGAAAAACTGTTTTTT. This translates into CASSSVRGGEKLFF.

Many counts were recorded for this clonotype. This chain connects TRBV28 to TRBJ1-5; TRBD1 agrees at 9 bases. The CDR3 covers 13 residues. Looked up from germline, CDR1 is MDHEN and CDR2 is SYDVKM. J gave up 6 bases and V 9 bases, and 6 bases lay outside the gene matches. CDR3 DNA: TGTGCCAGTAGTACAGGGGGCGGTCAGCCCCAGCATTTT. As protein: CASSTGGGQPQHF.

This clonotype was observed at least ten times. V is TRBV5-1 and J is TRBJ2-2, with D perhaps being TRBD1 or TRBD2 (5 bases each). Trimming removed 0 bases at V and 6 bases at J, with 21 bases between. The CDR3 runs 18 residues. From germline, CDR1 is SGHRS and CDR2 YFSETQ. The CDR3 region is CASSLGLGTSRRPGELFF. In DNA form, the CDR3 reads TGCGCCAGCAGCTTGGGATTAGGGACCTCACGCCGACCCGGGGAGCTGTTTTTT.

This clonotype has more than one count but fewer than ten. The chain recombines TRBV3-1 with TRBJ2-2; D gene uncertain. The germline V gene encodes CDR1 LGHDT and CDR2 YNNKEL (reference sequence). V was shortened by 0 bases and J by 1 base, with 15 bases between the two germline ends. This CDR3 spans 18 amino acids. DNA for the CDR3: TGTGCCAGCAGCCAAGATACATGGCTAGTAAAGAACACCGGGGAGCTGTTTTTT. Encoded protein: CASSQDTWLVKNTGELFF.

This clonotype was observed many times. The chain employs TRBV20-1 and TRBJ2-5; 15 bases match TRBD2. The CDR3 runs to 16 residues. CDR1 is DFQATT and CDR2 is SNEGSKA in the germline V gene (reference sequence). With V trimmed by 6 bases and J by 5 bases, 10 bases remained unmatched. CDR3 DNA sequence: TGCAGTGCCGGGACTAGCGGGAGGTTTGGAGGGGAGACCCAGTACTTC. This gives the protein CSAGTSGRFGGETQYF.

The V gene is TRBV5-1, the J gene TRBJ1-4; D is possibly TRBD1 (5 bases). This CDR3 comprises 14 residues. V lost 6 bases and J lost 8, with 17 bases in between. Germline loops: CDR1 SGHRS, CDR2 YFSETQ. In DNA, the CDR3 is TGCGCCAGCACTTTACACCAGGGTCGGGAAAAACTGTTTTTT. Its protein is CASTLHQGREKLFF.

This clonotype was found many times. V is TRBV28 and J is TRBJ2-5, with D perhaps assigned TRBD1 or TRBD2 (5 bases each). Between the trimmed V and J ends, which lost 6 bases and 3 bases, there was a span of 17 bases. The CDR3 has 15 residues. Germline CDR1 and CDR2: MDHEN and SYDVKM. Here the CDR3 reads CASSLGAVVEETQYF. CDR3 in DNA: TGTGCCAGCAGCCTCGGGGCAGTCGTCGAAGAGACCCAGTACTTC.

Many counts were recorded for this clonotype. The CDR3 DNA sequence: TGTGCCAGCAGCGGCCGGGACAGGGTCCACGAGCAGTACTTC. This gives the protein CASSGRDRVHEQYF. This sequence joins TRBV13 and TRBJ2-7; 9 bases are a match to TRBD1. The CDR3 length is 14 residues. Germline-derived CDR1 and CDR2 are PRHDT and FYEKMQ (reference sequence). The junction had 7 bases not matched to a gene; V was cut back by 5 bases and J by 5 bases.

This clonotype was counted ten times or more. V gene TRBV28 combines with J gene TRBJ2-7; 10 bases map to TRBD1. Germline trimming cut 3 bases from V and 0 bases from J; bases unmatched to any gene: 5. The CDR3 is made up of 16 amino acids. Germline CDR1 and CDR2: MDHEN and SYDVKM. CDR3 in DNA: TGTGCCAGCAGTTTCGCCGGGACAGGGGACTCCTACGAGCAGTACTTC. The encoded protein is CASSFAGTGDSYEQYF.

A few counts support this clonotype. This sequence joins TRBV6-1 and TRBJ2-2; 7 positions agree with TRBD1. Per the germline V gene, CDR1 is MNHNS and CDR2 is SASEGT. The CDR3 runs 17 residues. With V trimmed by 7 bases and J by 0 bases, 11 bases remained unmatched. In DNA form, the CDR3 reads TGTGCCAGCAATCATAACTGGGACAGCCCGAACACCGGGGAGCTGTTTTTT. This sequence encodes CASNHNWDSPNTGELFF.

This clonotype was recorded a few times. The CDR3 loop reads CASGPGRINQPQHF. DNA for the CDR3: TGTGCTAGTGGTCCGGGACGGATCAATCAGCCCCAGCATTTT. The chain is built from TRBV12-5 and TRBJ1-5; TRBD1 is a possible D gene (5 bases). The CDR3 extends over 14 amino acids. Germline CDR1 and CDR2: LGHNT and FRNRAP. V gave up 5 bases and J gave up 3 bases, with 11 bases separating them.

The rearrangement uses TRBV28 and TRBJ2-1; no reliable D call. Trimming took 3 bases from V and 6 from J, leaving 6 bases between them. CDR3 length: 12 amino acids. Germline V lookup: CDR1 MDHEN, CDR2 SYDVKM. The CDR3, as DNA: TGTGCCAGCAGTTTTGGTGTCAATGAGCAGTTCTTC. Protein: CASSFGVNEQFF.

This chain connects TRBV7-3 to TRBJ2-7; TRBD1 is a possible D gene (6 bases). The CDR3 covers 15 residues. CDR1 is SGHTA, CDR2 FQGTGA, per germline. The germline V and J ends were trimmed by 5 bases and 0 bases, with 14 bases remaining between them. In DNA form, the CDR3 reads TGTGCCAGCAGCCCCAGGGGCGCCAGCTCCTACGAGCAGTACTTC. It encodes CASSPRGASSYEQYF. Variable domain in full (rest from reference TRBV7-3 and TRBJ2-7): GAGVSQTPSNKVTEKGKYVELRCDPISGHTALYWYRQSLGQGPEFLIYFQGTGAADDSGLPNDRFFAVRPEGSVSTLKIQRTERGDSAVYLCASSPRGASSYEQYFGPGTRLTVT.

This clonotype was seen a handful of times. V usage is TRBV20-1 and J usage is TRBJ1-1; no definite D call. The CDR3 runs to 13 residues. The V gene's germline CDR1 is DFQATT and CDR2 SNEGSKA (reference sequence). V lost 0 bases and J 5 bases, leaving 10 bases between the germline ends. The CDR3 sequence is CSARDPSSTEAFF. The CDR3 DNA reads TGCAGTGCTAGAGATCCCTCTAGTACTGAAGCTTTCTTT.

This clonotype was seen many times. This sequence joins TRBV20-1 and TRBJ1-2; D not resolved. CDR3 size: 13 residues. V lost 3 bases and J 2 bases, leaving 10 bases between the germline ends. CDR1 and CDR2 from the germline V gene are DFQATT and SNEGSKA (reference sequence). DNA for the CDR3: TGCAGTGCTAGTGACAACCAGAACTATGGCTACACCTTC. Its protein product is CSASDNQNYGYTF.

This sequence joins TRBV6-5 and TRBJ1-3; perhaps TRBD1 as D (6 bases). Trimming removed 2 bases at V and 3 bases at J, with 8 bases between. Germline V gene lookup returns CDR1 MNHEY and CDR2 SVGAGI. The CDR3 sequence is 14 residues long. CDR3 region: CASSYQGNGNTIYF. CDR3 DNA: TGTGCCAGCAGTTACCAGGGGAATGGAAACACCATATATTTT.

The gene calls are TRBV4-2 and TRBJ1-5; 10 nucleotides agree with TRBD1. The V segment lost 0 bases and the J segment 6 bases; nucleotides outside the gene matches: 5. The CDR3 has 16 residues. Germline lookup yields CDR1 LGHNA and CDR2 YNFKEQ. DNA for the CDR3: TGTGCCAGCAGCCAAGATGGGGGGACAGGGGTTCAGCCCCAGCATTTT. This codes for CASSQDGGTGVQPQHF.

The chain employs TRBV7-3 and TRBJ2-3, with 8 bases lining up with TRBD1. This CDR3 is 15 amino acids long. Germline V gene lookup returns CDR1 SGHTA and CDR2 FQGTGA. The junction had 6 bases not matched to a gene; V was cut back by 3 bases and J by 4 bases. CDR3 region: CASSLTGESSDTQYF. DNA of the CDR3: TGTGCCAGCAGCTTGACAGGGGAAAGCTCAGATACGCAGTATTTT.

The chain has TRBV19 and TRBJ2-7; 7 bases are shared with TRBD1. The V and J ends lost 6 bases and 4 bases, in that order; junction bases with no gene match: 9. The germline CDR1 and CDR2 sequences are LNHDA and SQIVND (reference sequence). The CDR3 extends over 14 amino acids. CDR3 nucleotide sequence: TGTGCCAGTAGCAGACAGGGCCGGGTTTACGAGCAGTACTTC. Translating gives CASSRQGRVYEQYF.

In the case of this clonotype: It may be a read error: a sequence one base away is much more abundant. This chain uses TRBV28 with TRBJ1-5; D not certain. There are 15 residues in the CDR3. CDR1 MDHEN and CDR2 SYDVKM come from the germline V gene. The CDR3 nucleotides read TGTGCCAGCAGTTTCCGGGCCAGTAGCAATCAGCCCCGGCATTTT. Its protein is CASSFRASSNQPRHF.

The CDR3 nucleotides are TGTGCCAGCTCTTGGAGGACACTTAAACCCTTTGAAGCTTTCTTT. It is translated as CASSWRTLKPFEAFF. The chain recombines TRBV6-2 or TRBV6-3 with TRBJ1-1, with D possibly TRBD1 on 5 matching bases. Germline loops: CDR1 MNHEY, CDR2 SVGEGT. V was shortened by 8 bases and J by 7 bases, with 23 bases between the two germline ends. The CDR3 is 15 residues long.

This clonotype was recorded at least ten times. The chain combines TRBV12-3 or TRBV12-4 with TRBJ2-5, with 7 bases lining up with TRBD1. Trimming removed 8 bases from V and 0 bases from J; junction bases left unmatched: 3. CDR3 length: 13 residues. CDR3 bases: TGTGCCAGCTGGGACAGCAACCAAGAGACCCAGTACTTC. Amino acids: CASWDSNQETQYF.

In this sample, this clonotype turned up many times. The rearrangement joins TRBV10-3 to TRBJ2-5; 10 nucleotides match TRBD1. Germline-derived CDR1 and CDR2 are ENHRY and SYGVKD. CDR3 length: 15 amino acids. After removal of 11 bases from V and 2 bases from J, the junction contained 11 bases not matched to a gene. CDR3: CAPNGDRGRQETQYF. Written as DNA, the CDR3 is TGTGCCCCCAACGGGGACAGGGGACGGCAAGAGACCCAGTACTTC.

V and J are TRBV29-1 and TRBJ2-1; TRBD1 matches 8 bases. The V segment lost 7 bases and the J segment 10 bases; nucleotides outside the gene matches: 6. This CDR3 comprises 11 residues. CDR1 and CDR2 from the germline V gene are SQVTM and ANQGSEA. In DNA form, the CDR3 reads TGCAGCGCGACAGGGGCTGGAGAGCAGTTCTTC. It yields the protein CSATGAGEQFF.

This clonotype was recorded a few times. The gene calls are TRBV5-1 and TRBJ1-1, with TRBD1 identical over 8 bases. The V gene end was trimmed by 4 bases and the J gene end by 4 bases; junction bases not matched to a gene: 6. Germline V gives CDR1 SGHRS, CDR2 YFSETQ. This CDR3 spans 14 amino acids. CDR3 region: CASSPDRARTEAFF. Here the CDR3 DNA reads TGCGCCAGCAGCCCGGACAGGGCGCGCACTGAAGCTTTCTTT.

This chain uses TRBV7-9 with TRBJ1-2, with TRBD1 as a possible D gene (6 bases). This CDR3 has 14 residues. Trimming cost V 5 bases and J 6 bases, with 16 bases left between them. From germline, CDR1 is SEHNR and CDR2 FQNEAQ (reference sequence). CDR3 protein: CASSRAGGRDGYTF. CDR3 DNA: TGTGCCAGCAGCCGAGCGGGGGGGCGCGATGGCTACACCTTC.